The next 6 T cell receptor beta chains were all read from a single sample in a study of yellow fever vaccine responses in identical twins. TCRdb redid the calling of the RT-PCR reads with MiXCR, one entry per CDR3 protein. The sample lists roughly 18,000 distinct CDR3 sequences; 61% were seen once. The sequencing used T cells from blood (PBMCs), unsorted or a sorted subset (not recorded which), collected before or after yellow fever vaccination (not recorded which). The origin of the receptors is a woman in her late teens or twenties who received the yellow fever vaccine.

In regard to this clonotype: One junction end does not reproduce the germline sequence, and a read error may be involved. This chain uses TRBV28 with TRBJ1-1; 10 nucleotides line up with TRBD1. CDR1 is MDHEN, CDR2 SYDVKM, per germline. CDR3 length: 14 residues. This CDR3 reads CASSSDRGPTVAFF. The CDR3 bases are TGTGCCAGCAGTTCCGACAGGGGGCCTACTGTAGCTTTCTTT.

The chain links TRBV3-1 to TRBJ2-3; D remains ambiguous. Trimming removed 3 bases at V and 4 bases at J, with 14 bases between. In germline, CDR1 is LGHDT, CDR2 YNNKEL (reference sequence). This CDR3 region has 15 residues. DNA of the CDR3: TGTGCCAGCAGCCACGGACGTACCGTTTCAGATACGCAGTATTTT. It is translated as CASSHGRTVSDTQYF.

This clonotype was seen more than once but under ten times. The rearrangement joins TRBV20-1 to TRBJ2-5, with D hard to call. Between the trimmed V and J ends, which lost 6 bases and 0 bases, there was a span of 8 bases. The CDR3 loop spans 12 amino acids. CDR1 and CDR2 (germline): DFQATT, SNEGSKA (reference sequence). CDR3 residues: CSATRNQETQYF. In DNA form, the CDR3 reads TGCAGTGCGACACGGAACCAAGAGACCCAGTACTTC.

The rearrangement links TRBV12-3 or TRBV12-4 to TRBJ1-3; D is unclear. CDR3 length equals 18 residues. V lost 1 base to trimming and J lost 0 bases, with 16 bases between them. The CDR3 DNA is TGTGCCAGCAGTTTAGTGGTAGGGAGGGTGAGCTCTGGAAACACCATATATTTT. As protein: CASSLVVGRVSSGNTIYF.

The gene calls are TRBV2 and TRBJ1-1; possibly TRBD1 for D (5 bases). Trimming pared 4 bases from V and 6 bases from J, leaving 9 bases between. The V gene's germline CDR1 is SNHLY and CDR2 FYNNEI. The CDR3 covers 12 residues. The CDR3 nucleotides read TGTGCCAGCAGTGCAGGGCACTCTGAAGCTTTCTTT. As protein: CASSAGHSEAFF.

The chain uses TRBV12-3 or TRBV12-4 and TRBJ2-2; 12 bases map to TRBD2. After removal of 8 bases from V and 5 bases from J, the junction contained 15 bases not matched to a gene. The CDR3 contains 18 residues. CDR3 sequence (DNA): TGTGCCAGCGGAAAGACTAGCGGGAGAAGAGGAAAAACCGGGGAGCTGTTTTTT. As protein: CASGKTSGRRGKTGELFF.